This is a list of T cell receptor beta chains from one sample in a study of T cell repertoires in cytomegalovirus infection. TCRdb used MiXCR to reprocess the reads, holding one entry per CDR3 protein. The sample contains about 440,000 distinct CDR3 sequences, approximately 32% of which appear only once. Material for sequencing was PBMCs. These receptors were taken from a human donor in good health (CMV status not recorded). Some clones in this sample may be carry-over from other donors' samples. The CDR3 runs from the conserved cysteine through the conserved F or W. The D gene is left open where the match is weak. Expanded clones get a size class; other rows say once, few or many, or leave the size out.

size	D	V	J	CDR3	DNA
NA	TRBD2	TRBV6-5	TRBJ2-1	CASRPTAGLIAGVYNEQFF	TGTGCCAGCAGACCCACGGCGGGTCTAATAGCGGGGGTTTACAATGAGCAGTTCTTC
NA	TRBD2	TRBV7-8	TRBJ2-5	CASILQRGWRETQYF	TGTGCCAGCATCTTACAGCGGGGTTGGAGAGAGACCCAGTACTTC
NA	TRBD2	TRBV4-1	TRBJ2-5	CASSRPGAGKQETQYF	TGCGCCAGCAGCCGCCCTGGAGCGGGGAAACAAGAGACCCAGTACTTC
NA	NA	TRBV28	TRBJ2-7	CARSSQGSYEQYF	TGTGCAAGAAGTTCCCAGGGTTCCTACGAGCAGTACTTC
many	TRBD1	TRBV12-3/TRBV12-4	TRBJ1-5	CASSWTQGDYQPQHF	TGTGCCAGCAGTTGGACACAGGGGGATTATCAGCCCCAGCATTTT
NA	NA	TRBV11-2	TRBJ1-2	CASSLGSAEYGYTF	TGTGCCAGCAGCTTAGGTTCGGCAGAGTATGGCTACACCTTC
many	NA	TRBV7-6	TRBJ2-1	CASSFTGTSSYNEQFF	TGTGCCAGCAGCTTCACCGGGACGAGCTCCTACAATGAGCAGTTCTTC
NA	NA	TRBV20-1	TRBJ1-5	CSAPERYSNQPQHF	TGCAGTGCTCCCGAGAGGTATAGCAATCAGCCCCAGCATTTT
few	NA	TRBV6-5	TRBJ1-1	CASRPREVHTEAFF	TGTGCCAGCAGGCCCAGGGAGGTTCACACTGAAGCTTTCTTT
NA	TRBD2	TRBV19	TRBJ2-3	CATAPGLAGTDTQYF	TGTGCCACCGCACCTGGACTAGCGGGCACAGATACGCAGTATTTT
NA	NA	TRBV19	TRBJ1-3	CASRPGGKGVYGNTIYF	TGTGCCAGTCGACCGGGGGGGAAAGGAGTTTACGGAAACACCATATATTTT
few	NA	TRBV7-6	TRBJ1-1	CASTPGPGPNEAFF	TGTGCCAGCACCCCCGGTCCGGGACCGAATGAAGCTTTCTTT
few	NA	TRBV6-6	TRBJ2-7	CASSQGTINEQYF	TGTGCCAGCAGCCAGGGGACGATCAACGAGCAGTACTTC
NA	NA	TRBV19	TRBJ2-7	CASRSETGREQYF	TGTGCCAGTAGATCCGAGACAGGCCGCGAGCAGTACTTC
NA	NA	TRBV12-3/TRBV12-4	TRBJ2-5	CASRLGGQETQYF	TGTGCCAGCAGGCTTGGGGGGCAAGAGACCCAGTACTTC
few	TRBD2	TRBV11-2	TRBJ2-7	CASSREVLGGEQYF	TGTGCCAGCAGCCGGGAGGTATTGGGAGGCGAGCAGTACTTC
once	NA	TRBV5-6	TRBJ1-6	CASSLLGRGYSPLHF	TGTGCCAGCAGCTTGTTGGGACGGGGTTATTCACCCCTCCACTTT
many	TRBD1	TRBV6-1	TRBJ1-1	CASSWGQGRTEAFF	TGTGCCAGCAGTTGGGGACAGGGGAGGACTGAAGCTTTCTTT
NA	NA	TRBV23-1	TRBJ2-2	CASSQSKARTTGELFF	TGCGCCAGCAGTCAATCGAAGGCCAGGACTACCGGGGAGCTGTTTTTT
NA	NA	TRBV27	TRBJ1-1	CASSSRTASNTEAFF	TGTGCCAGCAGTTCCCGGACAGCATCGAACACTGAAGCTTTCTTT
many	NA	TRBV7-2	TRBJ2-5	CASSRPGDQETQYF	TGTGCCAGCAGCCGTCCGGGGGACCAAGAGACCCAGTACTTC
NA	NA	TRBV3-1	TRBJ1-3	CASSQTWNSGNTIYF	TGTGCCAGCAGCCAAACCTGGAACTCTGGAAACACCATATATTTT
many	NA	TRBV6-5	TRBJ2-5	CASSPGQGRQTQYF	TGTGCCAGCAGCCCCGGGCAGGGGCGACAGACCCAGTACTTC
few	TRBD1	TRBV5-5	TRBJ1-2	CASSPPGQGSPSSNYGYTF	TGTGCCAGCAGCCCTCCGGGACAGGGGTCCCCAAGTTCTAACTATGGCTACACCTTC
few	NA	TRBV18	TRBJ1-1	CASSLTGSGTEAFF	TGTGCCAGCTCACTCACAGGGTCGGGCACTGAAGCTTTCTTT
many	NA	TRBV12-3/TRBV12-4	TRBJ1-1	CASRQTGGVTEAFF	TGTGCCAGCAGGCAGACAGGAGGGGTAACTGAAGCTTTCTTT